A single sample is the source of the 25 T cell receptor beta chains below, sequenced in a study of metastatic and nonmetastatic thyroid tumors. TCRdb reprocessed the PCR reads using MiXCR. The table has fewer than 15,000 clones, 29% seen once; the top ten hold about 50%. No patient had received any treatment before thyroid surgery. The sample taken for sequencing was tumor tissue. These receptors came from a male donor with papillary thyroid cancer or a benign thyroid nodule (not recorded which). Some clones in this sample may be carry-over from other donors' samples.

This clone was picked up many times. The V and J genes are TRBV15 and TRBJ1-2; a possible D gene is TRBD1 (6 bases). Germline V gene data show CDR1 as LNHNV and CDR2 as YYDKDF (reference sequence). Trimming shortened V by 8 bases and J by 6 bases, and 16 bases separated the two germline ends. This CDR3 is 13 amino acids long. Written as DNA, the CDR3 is TGTGCCACCCGAGACGGGGGCGACGATGGCTACACCTTC. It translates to CATRDGGDDGYTF.

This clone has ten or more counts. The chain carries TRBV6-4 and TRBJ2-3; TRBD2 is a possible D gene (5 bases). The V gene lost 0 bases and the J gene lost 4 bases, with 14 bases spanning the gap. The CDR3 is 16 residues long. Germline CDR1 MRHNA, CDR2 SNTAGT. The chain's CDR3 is CASSDSNGKGADTQYF. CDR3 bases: TGTGCCAGCAGTGACTCGAACGGGAAGGGTGCAGATACGCAGTATTTT.

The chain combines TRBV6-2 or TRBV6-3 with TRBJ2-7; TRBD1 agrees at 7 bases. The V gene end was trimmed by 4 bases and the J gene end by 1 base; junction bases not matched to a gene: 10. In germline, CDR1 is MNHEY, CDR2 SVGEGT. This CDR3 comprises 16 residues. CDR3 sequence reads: CASSFTTGEFSYEQYF. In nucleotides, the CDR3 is TGTGCCAGCAGTTTCACCACAGGGGAATTTTCCTACGAGCAGTACTTC.

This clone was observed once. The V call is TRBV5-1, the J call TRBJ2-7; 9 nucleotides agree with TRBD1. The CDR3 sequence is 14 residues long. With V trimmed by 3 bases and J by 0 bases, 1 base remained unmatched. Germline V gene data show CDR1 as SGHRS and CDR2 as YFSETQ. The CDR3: CASSWTGASYEQYF. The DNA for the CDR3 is TGCGCCAGCAGCTGGACAGGGGCCTCCTACGAGCAGTACTTC.

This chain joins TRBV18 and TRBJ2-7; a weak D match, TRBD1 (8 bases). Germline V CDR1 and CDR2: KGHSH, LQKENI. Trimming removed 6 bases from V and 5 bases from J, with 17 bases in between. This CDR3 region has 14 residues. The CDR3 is CASSRTGRGDEQYF. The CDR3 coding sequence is TGTGCCAGCTCCCGGACAGGGAGGGGCGACGAGCAGTACTTC. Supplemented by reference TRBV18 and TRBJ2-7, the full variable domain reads NAGVMQNPRHLVRRRGQEARLRCSPMKGHSHVYWYRQLPEEGLKFMVYLQKENIIDESGMPKERFSAEFPKEGPSILRIQQVVRGDSAAYFCASSRTGRGDEQYFGPGTRLTVT.

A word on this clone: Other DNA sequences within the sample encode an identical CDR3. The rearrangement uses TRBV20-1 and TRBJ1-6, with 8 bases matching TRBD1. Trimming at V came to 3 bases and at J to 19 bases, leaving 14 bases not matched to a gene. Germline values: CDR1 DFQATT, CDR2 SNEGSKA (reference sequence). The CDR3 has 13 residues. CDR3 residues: CSARRAGTGLLHF. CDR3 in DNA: TGCAGTGCTAGGCGGGCAGGGACAGGCCTTCTACACTTT.

The CDR3 loop reads CASSLLGAGHEQYF. The CDR3 DNA reads TGTGCCAGCAGCTTATTAGGCGCAGGCCACGAGCAGTACTTC. The J gene is TRBJ2-7, the V gene TRBV7-2; D gene ambiguous. Deletions cut 2 bases from V and 5 bases from J, with 13 bases between. The CDR3 is made up of 14 amino acids. The germline V gene has CDR1 SGHTA and CDR2 FQGNSA. Looking up the rest from reference TRBV7-2 and TRBJ2-7 gives the full variable domain: GAGVSQSPSNKVTEKGKDVELRCDPISGHTALYWYRQSLGQGLEFLIYFQGNSAPDKSGLPSDRFSAERTGGSVSTLTIQRTQQEDSAVYLCASSLLGAGHEQYFGPGTRLTVT.

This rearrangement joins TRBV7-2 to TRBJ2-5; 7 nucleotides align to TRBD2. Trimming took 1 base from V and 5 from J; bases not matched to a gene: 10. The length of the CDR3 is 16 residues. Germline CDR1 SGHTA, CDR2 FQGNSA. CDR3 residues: CASSLGWGGGWETQYF. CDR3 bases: TGTGCCAGCAGCTTAGGATGGGGCGGGGGATGGGAGACCCAGTACTTC.

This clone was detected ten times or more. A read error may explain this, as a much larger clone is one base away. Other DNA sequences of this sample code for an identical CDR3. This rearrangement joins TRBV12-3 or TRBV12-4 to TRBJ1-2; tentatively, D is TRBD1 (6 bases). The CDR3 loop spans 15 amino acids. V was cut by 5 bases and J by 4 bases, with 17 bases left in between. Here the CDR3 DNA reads TGTGCCAGCAGTGTTACGGGGGGCGAAGGCTATGGCTACACCTTC. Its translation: CASSVTGGEGYGYTF.

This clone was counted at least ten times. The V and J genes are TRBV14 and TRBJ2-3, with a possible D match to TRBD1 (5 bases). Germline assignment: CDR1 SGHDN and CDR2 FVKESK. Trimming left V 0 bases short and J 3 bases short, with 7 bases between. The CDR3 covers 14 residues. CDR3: CASSQDRQTDTQYF. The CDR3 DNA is TGTGCCAGCAGCCAAGACCGACAGACAGATACGCAGTATTTT. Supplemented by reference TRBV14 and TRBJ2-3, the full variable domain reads EAGVTQFPSHSVIEKGQTVTLRCDPISGHDNLYWYRRVMGKEIKFLLHFVKESKQDESGMPNNRFLAERTGGTYSTLKVQPAELEDSGVYFCASSQDRQTDTQYFGPGTRLTVL.

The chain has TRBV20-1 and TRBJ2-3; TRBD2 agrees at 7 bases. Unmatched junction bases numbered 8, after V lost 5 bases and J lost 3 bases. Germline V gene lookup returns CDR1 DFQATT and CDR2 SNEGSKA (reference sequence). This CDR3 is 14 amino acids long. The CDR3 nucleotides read TGCAGTGCTCATAGCGGGTATTCTACAGATACGCAGTATTTT. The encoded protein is CSAHSGYSTDTQYF.

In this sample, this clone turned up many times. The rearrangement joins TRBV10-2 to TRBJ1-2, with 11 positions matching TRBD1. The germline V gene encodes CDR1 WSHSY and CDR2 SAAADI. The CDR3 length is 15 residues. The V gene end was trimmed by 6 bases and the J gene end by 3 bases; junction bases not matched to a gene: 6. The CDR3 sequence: CASRGGTGGYYGYTF. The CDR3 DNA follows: TGCGCCAGCAGGGGAGGGACAGGGGGATACTATGGCTACACCTTC.

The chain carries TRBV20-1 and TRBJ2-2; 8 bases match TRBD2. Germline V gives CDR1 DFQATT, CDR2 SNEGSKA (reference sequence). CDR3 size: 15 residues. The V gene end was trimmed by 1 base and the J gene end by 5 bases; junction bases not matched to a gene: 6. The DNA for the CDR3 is TGCAGTGCTAGAGCCAGCGGGAGTGGGACCGGGGAGCTGTTTTTT. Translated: CSARASGSGTGELFF.

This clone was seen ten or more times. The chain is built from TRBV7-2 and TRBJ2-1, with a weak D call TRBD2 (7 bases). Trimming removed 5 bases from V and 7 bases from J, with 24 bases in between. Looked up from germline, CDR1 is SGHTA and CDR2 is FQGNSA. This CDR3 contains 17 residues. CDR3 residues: CASSPRLWGGRANEQFF. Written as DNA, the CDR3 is TGTGCCAGCAGCCCCCGGCTATGGGGGGGGCGGGCGAATGAGCAGTTCTTC.

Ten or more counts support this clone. The CDR3 protein is CASRETDFPHNEQFF. The CDR3 DNA reads as TGTGCCAGCAGAGAGACAGACTTCCCCCACAATGAGCAGTTCTTC. The chain couples TRBV6-1 to TRBJ2-1; D is perhaps TRBD1 (5 bases). The V and J ends lost 6 bases and 5 bases respectively, with 17 bases between them. Germline V gene data show CDR1 as MNHNS and CDR2 as SASEGT. This CDR3 spans 15 amino acids.

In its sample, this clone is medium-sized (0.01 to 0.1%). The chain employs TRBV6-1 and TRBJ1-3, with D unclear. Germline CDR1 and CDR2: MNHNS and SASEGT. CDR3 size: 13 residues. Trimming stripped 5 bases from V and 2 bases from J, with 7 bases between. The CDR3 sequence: CASSWKAGNTIYF. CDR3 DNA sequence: TGTGCCAGCAGTTGGAAGGCTGGAAACACCATATATTTT.

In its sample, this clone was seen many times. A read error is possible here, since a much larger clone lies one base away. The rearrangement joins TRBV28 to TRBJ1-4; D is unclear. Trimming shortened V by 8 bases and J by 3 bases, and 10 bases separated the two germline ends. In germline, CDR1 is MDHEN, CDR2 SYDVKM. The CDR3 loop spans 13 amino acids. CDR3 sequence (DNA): TGTGCCAGCGATTCCCCTTCTAATGAAAAACTGTTTTTT. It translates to CASDSPSNEKLFF.

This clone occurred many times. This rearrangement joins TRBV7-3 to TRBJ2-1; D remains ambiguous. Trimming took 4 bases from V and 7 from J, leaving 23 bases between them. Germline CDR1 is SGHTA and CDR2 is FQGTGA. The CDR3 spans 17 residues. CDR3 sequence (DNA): TGTGCCAGCAGCTCCAGACCGGCGGCTTCCATTGGGAATGAGCAGTTCTTC. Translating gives CASSSRPAASIGNEQFF.

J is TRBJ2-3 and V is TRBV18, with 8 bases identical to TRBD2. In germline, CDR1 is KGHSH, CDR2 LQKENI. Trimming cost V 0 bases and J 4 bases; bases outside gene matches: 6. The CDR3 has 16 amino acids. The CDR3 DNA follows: TGTGCCAGCTCACCACCGAAGACGGGAGGGTCAGATACGCAGTATTTT. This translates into CASSPPKTGGSDTQYF.

The DNA for the CDR3 is TGCAGTGCTACCATAGCTTACGGGGGGCGCATGTTAGACGAGCAGTACTTC. Protein: CSATIAYGGRMLDEQYF. The V call is TRBV20-1, the J call TRBJ2-7; tentative D call: TRBD2 (7 bases). Trimming removed 4 bases from V and 5 bases from J, with 27 bases in between. CDR1 is DFQATT, CDR2 SNEGSKA, per germline (reference sequence). The CDR3 extends over 17 amino acids.

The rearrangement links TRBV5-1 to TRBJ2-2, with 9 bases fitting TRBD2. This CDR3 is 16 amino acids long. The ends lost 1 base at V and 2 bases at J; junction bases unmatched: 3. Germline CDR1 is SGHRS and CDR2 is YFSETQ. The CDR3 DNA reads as TGCGCCAGCAGCTTGCTAGCGGGGACTAACACCGGGGAGCTGTTTTTT. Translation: CASSLLAGTNTGELFF.

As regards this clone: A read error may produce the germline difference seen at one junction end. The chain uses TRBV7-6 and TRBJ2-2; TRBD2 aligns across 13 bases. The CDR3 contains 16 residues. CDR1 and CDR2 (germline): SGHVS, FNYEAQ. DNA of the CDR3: TGTGCCAGCAGCTTTTTGGGACTAGCGGGAACCGGGGAGCAGTTTTTT. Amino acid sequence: CASSFLGLAGTGEQFF.

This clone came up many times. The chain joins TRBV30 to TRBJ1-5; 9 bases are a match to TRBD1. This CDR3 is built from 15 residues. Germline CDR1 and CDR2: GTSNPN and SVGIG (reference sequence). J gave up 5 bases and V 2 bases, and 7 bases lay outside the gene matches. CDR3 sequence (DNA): TGTGCCTGGAGTTACCGGGACAGGGTGGATCAGCCCCAGCATTTT. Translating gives CAWSYRDRVDQPQHF.

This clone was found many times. This CDR3 is CASGPSSGSLGEQFF. The CDR3 DNA sequence: TGTGCCAGCGGGCCCTCTAGCGGGAGTCTCGGGGAGCAGTTCTTC. The rearrangement uses TRBV2 and TRBJ2-1, with 10 bases that match TRBD2. Per germline, CDR1 SNHLY and CDR2 FYNNEI. Trimming at V came to 8 bases and at J to 10 bases, leaving 14 bases not matched to a gene. This CDR3 is 15 amino acids long. The variable domain in full, completed from reference TRBV2 and TRBJ2-1, reads EPEVTQTPSHQVTQMGQEVILRCVPISNHLYFYWYRQILGQKVEFLVSFYNNEISEKSEIFDDQFSVERPDGSNFTLKIRSTKLEDSAMYFCASGPSSGSLGEQFFGPGTRLTVL.

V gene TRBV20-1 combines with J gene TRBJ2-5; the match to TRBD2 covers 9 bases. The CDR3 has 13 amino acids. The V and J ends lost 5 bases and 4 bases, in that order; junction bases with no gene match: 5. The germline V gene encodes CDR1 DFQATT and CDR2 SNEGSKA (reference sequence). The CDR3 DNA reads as TGCAGTGCTTCAATAGCGGGAGCAGAGACCCAGTACTTC. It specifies CSASIAGAETQYF.